These 30 T cell receptor beta chains were sequenced from one sample in a study of vaccination and CD4 T cells after COVID-19. Treatment of the sample: roughly 10-day PBMC culture with coronavirus spike peptide pools or control peptides (ViraFEST assay). Gathering of the CD4+ T cells, from the unexposed donor, took place before the COVID-19 pandemic (2011-2018). These TCRs' antigens remain unknown. Sequenced with the Oncomine TCR Beta short-read assay was DNA taken from cultured CD4+ T cells. TCRdb reanalysed the PCR reads using MiXCR and keeps one entry per CDR3 protein. This sample has around 6,500 distinct CDR3 sequences, with about 33% found just once. The sequencing sample was made of CD4+ T cells from blood, cultured in vitro. The receptors derive from a human donor in good health.

The V call is TRBV20-1, the J call TRBJ1-5; the match to TRBD1 covers 8 bases. Germline V lookup: CDR1 DFQATT, CDR2 SNEGSKA (reference sequence). The CDR3 loop spans 15 amino acids. V shed 3 bases and J 4 bases; nucleotides not matched to a gene: 8. The CDR3 region has the DNA TGCAGTGCTAGGACAGGGGCCGCGGGAAATCAGCCCCAGCATTTT. Amino acid sequence: CSARTGAAGNQPQHF.

The genes are TRBV6-2 or TRBV6-3 and TRBJ1-5; 7 bases match TRBD1. CDR3 length: 14 amino acids. The germline CDR1 and CDR2 sequences are MNHEY and SVGEGT. V lost 3 bases, J lost 7 bases, and 6 bases stayed unmatched. DNA for the CDR3: TGTGCCAGCAGTTATAACAGGGGCGCACAGCCCCAGCATTTT. Its protein is CASSYNRGAQPQHF.

The V gene is TRBV2, the J gene TRBJ2-1, with TRBD2 as a possible D gene (5 bases). The CDR3 is 16 amino acids. Deletions cut 8 bases from V and 3 bases from J, with 20 bases between. In germline, CDR1 is SNHLY, CDR2 FYNNEI. CDR3 nucleotide sequence: TGTGCCAGCGGTACGGCTTTAGCGTATAACTACAATGAGCAGTTCTTC. Protein product: CASGTALAYNYNEQFF. The full variable domain, rest sourced from reference TRBV2 and TRBJ2-1, is EPEVTQTPSHQVTQMGQEVILRCVPISNHLYFYWYRQILGQKVEFLVSFYNNEISEKSEIFDDQFSVERPDGSNFTLKIRSTKLEDSAMYFCASGTALAYNYNEQFFGPGTRLTVL.

This clonotype was counted between two and nine times. The chain joins TRBV6-5 to TRBJ1-5; 7 bases map to TRBD1. From germline, CDR1 is MNHEY and CDR2 SVGAGI. CDR3 length equals 18 residues. V was pared by 0 bases and J by 0 bases, with 8 bases of the junction left unmatched. CDR3: CASSYSTRGEYSNQPQHF. The CDR3 DNA reads as TGTGCCAGCAGTTACTCGACCAGGGGGGAATATAGCAATCAGCCCCAGCATTTT.

The rearrangement links TRBV20-1 to TRBJ2-4, with unresolved D. Trimming stripped 1 base from V and 1 base from J, with 8 bases between. The germline V gene has CDR1 DFQATT and CDR2 SNEGSKA (reference sequence). This CDR3 contains 14 residues. The CDR3 coding sequence is TGCAGTGCTAGAGTGGTAGGGGCCAAAAACATTCAGTACTTC. This gives the protein CSARVVGAKNIQYF.

V gene TRBV27 combines with J gene TRBJ1-2; D is uncertain. Trimming took 1 base from V and 4 from J, leaving 10 bases between them. This CDR3 comprises 14 residues. Germline loops: CDR1 MNHEY, CDR2 SMNVEV (reference sequence). Here the CDR3 DNA reads TGTGCCAGCAGTTTATATGGCGGGAGCTATGGCTACACCTTC. Its translation: CASSLYGGSYGYTF.

The genes are TRBV20-1 and TRBJ1-1; a possible D gene is TRBD1 (6 bases). Trimming pared 0 bases from V and 6 bases from J, leaving 17 bases between. CDR3 length: 15 amino acids. Germline V gives CDR1 DFQATT, CDR2 SNEGSKA (reference sequence). CDR3 in DNA: TGCAGTGCTAGAGATTCGACGACAGGCCGGGCTGAAGCTTTCTTT. Residues: CSARDSTTGRAEAFF.

The chain combines TRBV6-4 with TRBJ2-3; perhaps TRBD1 as D (7 bases). This CDR3 has 16 amino acids. With 0 bases removed from V and 1 base from J, the gap between germline ends came to 11 bases. Germline lookup yields CDR1 MRHNA and CDR2 SNTAGT. The CDR3 region is CASSDSGGGGTDTQYF. The CDR3 nucleotides read TGTGCCAGCAGTGACTCCGGAGGGGGCGGCACAGATACGCAGTATTTT.

The V call is TRBV27, the J call TRBJ2-2, with D unclear. The CDR3 spans 14 residues. Trimming took 7 bases from V and 0 from J, leaving 9 bases between them. The germline V gene has CDR1 MNHEY and CDR2 SMNVEV (reference sequence). CDR3: CASKSRANTGELFF. The CDR3, as DNA: TGTGCCAGCAAGTCACGGGCGAACACCGGGGAGCTGTTTTTT.

A few counts support this clonotype. CDR3 loop: CASSPGEETQYF. As DNA, the CDR3 is TGTGCCAGCAGCCCCGGGGAAGAGACCCAGTACTTC. The chain uses TRBV6-2 or TRBV6-3 and TRBJ2-5; TRBD2 might be the D (5 bases). Per germline, CDR1 MNHEY and CDR2 SVGEGT. Trimming cost V 6 bases and J 3 bases, with 8 bases left between them. The CDR3 is 12 amino acids.

The sample holds a few counts of this clonotype. The chain carries TRBV27 and TRBJ1-1, with 7 nucleotides matching TRBD1. V lost 11 bases, J lost 0 bases, and 9 bases stayed unmatched. Germline loops: CDR1 MNHEY, CDR2 SMNVEV (reference sequence). This CDR3 region has 14 residues. The DNA of the CDR3 is TGTGCCGTATGGGACAGCCCTATGAACACTGAAGCTTTCTTT. It codes for CAVWDSPMNTEAFF.

The chain employs TRBV19 and TRBJ2-3, with D unclear. Trimming shortened V by 7 bases and J by 3 bases, and 17 bases separated the two germline ends. The germline V gene encodes CDR1 LNHDA and CDR2 SQIVND (reference sequence). This CDR3 has 15 residues. CDR3: CASTHVGGPTDTQYF. The CDR3 DNA reads TGTGCCAGTACTCACGTAGGCGGACCGACAGATACGCAGTATTTT. The variable domain in full, with the rest retrieved from reference TRBV19 and TRBJ2-3, is DGGITQSPKYLFRKEGQNVTLSCEQNLNHDAMYWYRQDPGQGLRLIYYSQIVNDFQKGDIAEGYSVSREKKESFPLTVTSAQKNPTAFYLCASTHVGGPTDTQYFGPGTRLTVL.

This clonotype has more than one count but fewer than ten. J is TRBJ2-1 and V is TRBV20-1, with TRBD2 as a possible D gene (5 bases). The germline CDR1 and CDR2 sequences are DFQATT and SNEGSKA (reference sequence). The CDR3 contains 17 residues. Trimming removed 0 bases from V and 0 bases from J, with 15 bases in between. As DNA, the CDR3 is TGCAGTGCTAGAGATCTCGGGGTTGGGAGCTCCTACAATGAGCAGTTCTTC. Translation gives CSARDLGVGSSYNEQFF.

V and J are TRBV14 and TRBJ1-1; D gene unclear. CDR3 length: 12 residues. Between the trimmed V and J ends, which lost 3 bases and 3 bases, there was a span of 5 bases. Germline V gene data show CDR1 as SGHDN and CDR2 as FVKESK. CDR3 DNA: TGTGCCAGCAGCCAGCCATACACTGAAGCTTTCTTT. Translating gives CASSQPYTEAFF.

This chain connects TRBV7-7 to TRBJ2-5, with 14 bases lining up with TRBD2. Trimming cost V 5 bases and J 2 bases; bases outside gene matches: 7. There are 17 residues in the CDR3. Germline values: CDR1 SSHAT, CDR2 FNYEAQ (reference sequence). The CDR3 sequence: CASSVGLAGAFQETQYF. Written as DNA, the CDR3 is TGTGCCAGCAGCGTGGGACTAGCGGGGGCGTTTCAAGAGACCCAGTACTTC.

This chain joins TRBV5-1 and TRBJ2-2, with 8 bases aligning to TRBD1. The CDR3 is made up of 16 amino acids. The ends lost 1 base at V and 2 bases at J; junction bases unmatched: 4. Germline values: CDR1 SGHRS, CDR2 YFSETQ. The CDR3 DNA sequence: TGCGCCAGCAGCTTGAGTACAGGGGGTAACACCGGGGAGCTGTTTTTT. This encodes CASSLSTGGNTGELFF. The variable domain in full, with the rest retrieved from reference TRBV5-1 and TRBJ2-2, is KAGVTQTPRYLIKTRGQQVTLSCSPISGHRSVSWYQQTPGQGLQFLFEYFSETQRNKGNFPGRFSGRQFSNSRSEMNVSTLELGDSALYLCASSLSTGGNTGELFFGEGSRLTVL.

The CDR3 region has the DNA TGTGCCAGCTCACTCCGACAGATAGGCGAGCAGTACTTC. Protein product: CASSLRQIGEQYF. This chain uses TRBV18 with TRBJ2-7; a weak D match, TRBD1 (5 bases). Germline CDR1 and CDR2: KGHSH and LQKENI. Trimming stripped 4 bases from V and 6 bases from J, with 13 bases between. The CDR3 totals 13 residues.

V usage is TRBV20-1 and J usage is TRBJ2-1, with 9 bases matching TRBD1. The CDR3 loop spans 12 amino acids. Germline values: CDR1 DFQATT, CDR2 SNEGSKA (reference sequence). The V segment lost 4 bases and the J segment 7 bases; nucleotides outside the gene matches: 2. CDR3 sequence (DNA): TGCAGTGCTATTGACAGGGGGAATGAGCAGTTCTTC. Translation gives CSAIDRGNEQFF.

V and J are TRBV20-1 and TRBJ1-5; D remains ambiguous. The length of the CDR3 is 14 residues. The V end was cut by 5 bases, the J end by 7 bases, with 18 bases between. In germline, CDR1 is DFQATT, CDR2 SNEGSKA (reference sequence). In DNA form, the CDR3 reads TGCAGTGCTGCTTACCCAGGAGCCGGCCAGCCCCAGCATTTT. Translation gives CSAAYPGAGQPQHF.

This clonotype was seen only a few times. The chain carries TRBV10-3 and TRBJ2-3, with D uncertain. V was pared by 9 bases and J by 6 bases, with 16 bases between. The germline V gene has CDR1 ENHRY and CDR2 SYGVKD. This CDR3 is 13 amino acids long. The CDR3 spells CAINKEKIDTQYF. CDR3 in DNA: TGTGCCATAAACAAGGAAAAGATCGATACGCAGTATTTT.

This clonotype was counted once. The CDR3 is CASSTGTGVFGEQFF. Here the CDR3 DNA reads TGTGCCAGCAGCACCGGGACAGGGGTGTTCGGTGAGCAGTTCTTC. The gene calls are TRBV6-1 and TRBJ2-1, with 10 positions matching TRBD1. CDR3 length equals 15 residues. The germline V gene encodes CDR1 MNHNS and CDR2 SASEGT. The V and J ends lost 6 bases and 9 bases, in that order; junction bases with no gene match: 11.

V is TRBV5-6 and J is TRBJ2-5; tentative D call: TRBD2 (6 bases). V was trimmed by 0 bases and J by 4 bases, leaving 13 bases between them. There are 15 residues in the CDR3. Germline V gives CDR1 SGHDT, CDR2 YYEEEE. CDR3 protein: CASSLVLAGRETQYF. CDR3 DNA sequence: TGTGCCAGCAGCTTGGTTCTTGCGGGGAGAGAGACCCAGTACTTC.

This clonotype was seen only a few times. This chain uses TRBV24-1 with TRBJ2-3; D gene ambiguous. The length of the CDR3 is 13 residues. V gave up 9 bases and J gave up 2 bases, with 11 bases separating them. CDR1 KGHDR and CDR2 SFDVKD come from the germline V gene. The CDR3: CATRKGSTDTQYF. CDR3 DNA sequence: TGTGCCACCCGGAAGGGCTCCACAGATACGCAGTATTTT.

This clonotype was seen a few times. The V gene is TRBV19, the J gene TRBJ1-5, with TRBD1 matching over 8 bases. V was pared by 6 bases and J by 2 bases, with 3 bases of the junction left unmatched. This CDR3 has 14 residues. Germline-derived CDR1 and CDR2 are LNHDA and SQIVND (reference sequence). CDR3 in amino acids: CASSPTGGNQPQHF. The CDR3, as DNA: TGTGCCAGTAGCCCGACAGGGGGCAATCAGCCCCAGCATTTT. Based on the CDR3 plus reference TRBV19 and TRBJ1-5, the full variable domain is DGGITQSPKYLFRKEGQNVTLSCEQNLNHDAMYWYRQDPGQGLRLIYYSQIVNDFQKGDIAEGYSVSREKKESFPLTVTSAQKNPTAFYLCASSPTGGNQPQHFGDGTRLSIL.

The chain joins TRBV10-3 to TRBJ1-5; tentatively, D is TRBD1 (6 bases). The germline CDR1 and CDR2 sequences are ENHRY and SYGVKD. Between the trimmed V and J ends, which lost 0 bases and 3 bases, there was a span of 15 bases. The CDR3 is made up of 17 amino acids. This CDR3 reads CAISESNRVPPNQPQHF. The CDR3 bases are TGTGCCATCAGTGAGTCGAACAGGGTACCCCCCAATCAGCCCCAGCATTTT.

This clonotype has just a few counts. The V call is TRBV11-3, the J call TRBJ1-1; D is possibly TRBD1 (5 bases). This CDR3 contains 15 residues. Trimming left V 5 bases short and J 9 bases short, with 22 bases between. CDR1 and CDR2 (germline): SGHNT, YENEEA. In DNA form, the CDR3 reads TGTGCCAGCAGCCGGGACGGGACTTTAACCGACCAAGCTTTCTTT. It yields the protein CASSRDGTLTDQAFF.

CDR3 in DNA: TGCAGTGCTCTTCTAGCGGCCCCCGGGGAGCTGTTTTTT. It is translated as CSALLAAPGELFF. This chain links TRBV20-1 with TRBJ2-2, with 7 bases that match TRBD2. J was trimmed by 6 bases and V by 5 bases; bases with no gene match: 6. The V gene's germline CDR1 is DFQATT and CDR2 SNEGSKA (reference sequence). There are 13 residues in the CDR3.

The rearrangement links TRBV10-1 to TRBJ1-1, with 8 bases matching TRBD1. The CDR3 runs 16 residues. V was clipped by 3 bases and J by 6 bases; unmatched bases: 12. Germline V gene sequence: CDR1 WNHNN, CDR2 SYGVQD (reference sequence). Written as DNA, the CDR3 is TGCGCCAGCAGTGAAGGAGGGACAGGAGAGGGGTCTGAAGCTTTCTTT. Encoded protein: CASSEGGTGEGSEAFF.

This chain joins TRBV6-1 and TRBJ2-7; D remains ambiguous. Trimming left V 0 bases short and J 2 bases short, with 14 bases between. The CDR3 is 16 residues long. Germline CDR1 reads MNHNS; CDR2 reads SASEGT. The CDR3 sequence is CASSEALGTVAYEQYF. As DNA, the CDR3 is TGTGCCAGCAGTGAAGCTTTAGGAACGGTCGCCTACGAGCAGTACTTC.

The J gene is TRBJ1-3, the V gene TRBV6-2 or TRBV6-3, with D possibly TRBD1 on 6 matching bases. The germline CDR1 and CDR2 sequences are MNHEY and SVGEGT. CDR3 length: 15 residues. Trimming took 6 bases from V and 7 from J, leaving 19 bases between them. The CDR3 DNA follows: TGTGCCAGCAGGGAGGACAGATTAGTCTGGAACACCATATATTTT. Translating gives CASREDRLVWNTIYF.